Below, 17 T cell receptor beta chains from the same sample are listed, as sequenced in a study of OX40 agonist ivuxolimab in advanced cancers. The repertoire was sequenced with immunoSEQ multiplex PCR; TCRdb's copy has only in-frame clones and lacks some. This sample carries around 50,000 clones, roughly 94% of them seen once, and the ten largest clones take more than 10%. The source was CD4+ or CD8+ T cells sorted from blood, collected in a trial of the OX40 agonist ivuxolimab. The receptors derive from an adult with an advanced solid tumor such as melanoma, head and neck, liver or kidney cancer.

The CDR3 protein is CASSVVLAGADEQFF. CDR3 coding DNA: TGTGCCAGCAGCGTAGTTCTAGCGGGAGCTGATGAGCAGTTCTTC. The chain joins TRBV9 to TRBJ2-1; 10 bases map to TRBD2. This CDR3 comprises 15 residues. With V trimmed by 0 bases and J by 8 bases, 5 bases remained unmatched. The germline gives CDR1 SGDLS, CDR2 YYNGEE.

The chain recombines TRBV29-1 with TRBJ2-1; D not resolved. The germline V gene has CDR1 SQVTM and CDR2 ANQGSEA. CDR3 length: 15 residues. Trimming removed 1 base from V and 1 base from J, with 11 bases in between. The CDR3 sequence: CSVEVGYVSYNEQFF. The CDR3, as DNA: TGCAGCGTTGAAGTGGGGTACGTTTCCTACAATGAGCAGTTCTTC.

This rearrangement joins TRBV7-8 to TRBJ2-7; 7 positions agree with TRBD1. Trimming took 4 bases from V and 0 from J; bases not matched to a gene: 9. Looked up from germline, CDR1 is SGHVS and CDR2 is FQNEAQ. The CDR3 is 16 amino acids. The DNA for the CDR3 is TGTGCCAGCAGCTCCTTGACAGGGCCCTTCTCCTACGAGCAGTACTTC. It specifies CASSSLTGPFSYEQYF.

The chain has TRBV27 and TRBJ2-3; D possibly corresponds to TRBD1 (6 bases). CDR3 size: 12 residues. Deletions cut 5 bases from V and 10 bases from J, with 13 bases between. Germline V gene lookup returns CDR1 MNHEY and CDR2 SMNVEV (reference sequence). Written as DNA, the CDR3 is TGTGCCAGCAGTCCAGACAGGAGCGCGCAGTATTTT. Translation gives CASSPDRSAQYF.

The J gene is TRBJ2-7, the V gene TRBV5-4, with 9 bases that match TRBD1. With 0 bases clipped from V and 4 bases from J, the junction kept 5 bases outside the gene matches. Looked up from germline, CDR1 is SGHNT and CDR2 is YYREEE (reference sequence). The CDR3 sequence is 15 residues long. CDR3 region: CASSLAQGAIYEQYF. Written as DNA, the CDR3 is TGTGCCAGCAGCTTGGCACAGGGGGCAATATACGAGCAGTACTTC.

The chain has TRBV28 and TRBJ2-4, with 11 positions matching TRBD1. The V gene's germline CDR1 is MDHEN and CDR2 SYDVKM. The CDR3 length is 19 residues. Trimming at V came to 5 bases and at J to 0 bases, leaving 12 bases not matched to a gene. CDR3 DNA sequence: TGTGCCAGCAGTCCTATCATGGACAGGGGGCATGGAGCCAAAAACATTCAGTACTTC. This codes for CASSPIMDRGHGAKNIQYF.

The rearrangement joins TRBV19 to TRBJ2-7; D not resolved. This CDR3 contains 12 residues. Trimming removed 9 bases from V and 1 base from J, with 10 bases in between. In germline, CDR1 is LNHDA, CDR2 SQIVND (reference sequence). CDR3: CASNLNSYEQYF. In nucleotides, the CDR3 is TGTGCCAGCAATCTTAATTCCTACGAGCAGTACTTC. Full variable domain (rest looked up from reference TRBV19 and TRBJ2-7): DGGITQSPKYLFRKEGQNVTLSCEQNLNHDAMYWYRQDPGQGLRLIYYSQIVNDFQKGDIAEGYSVSREKKESFPLTVTSAQKNPTAFYLCASNLNSYEQYFGPGTRLTVT.

The V and J genes are TRBV7-9 and TRBJ2-7; 7 nucleotides match TRBD1. The CDR3 spans 15 residues. With 0 bases clipped from V and 5 bases from J, the junction kept 7 bases outside the gene matches. From germline, CDR1 is SEHNR and CDR2 FQNEAQ (reference sequence). The DNA of the CDR3 is TGTGCCAGCAGCTTAGCCGTGACAGGGCGGGACGAGCAGTACTTC. It translates to CASSLAVTGRDEQYF.

This clone was seen a single time. The J gene is TRBJ2-5, the V gene TRBV30; 12 bases agree with TRBD1. The germline gives CDR1 GTSNPN, CDR2 SVGIG (reference sequence). The CDR3 contains 15 residues. The V and J ends lost 3 bases and 5 bases, in that order; junction bases with no gene match: 7. The CDR3 DNA reads as TGTGCCTGGAGCGAAGGGACAGGGGGCTGGGAGACCCAGTACTTC. Translated, it gives CAWSEGTGGWETQYF.

CDR3 loop: CASSYFTGAYEQYF. The CDR3 DNA reads as TGTGCCAGCAGTTACTTCACGGGAGCCTACGAGCAGTACTTC. This rearrangement joins TRBV6-5 to TRBJ2-7, with D possibly matching TRBD2 (6 bases). The CDR3 spans 14 residues. V lost 1 base and J 2 bases, leaving 9 bases between the germline ends. Per the germline V gene, CDR1 is MNHEY and CDR2 is SVGAGI.

The chain couples TRBV7-9 to TRBJ2-7; 7 positions match TRBD2. J lost 2 bases, V lost 5 bases, and 3 bases had no gene match. The germline CDR1 and CDR2 sequences are SEHNR and FQNEAQ (reference sequence). The CDR3 contains 13 residues. The CDR3 DNA follows: TGTGCCAGCAGCGACCTAGCGGCCTACGAGCAGTACTTC. Amino acids: CASSDLAAYEQYF.

This chain connects TRBV10-3 to TRBJ2-3; possibly TRBD1 for D (7 bases). Germline CDR1 and CDR2: ENHRY and SYGVKD. Trimming took off 1 base at V and 0 bases at J, with 11 bases between the two ends. This CDR3 has 16 amino acids. CDR3 coding DNA: TGTGCCATCAGTGAGTTACAGGGGAGGAGCACAGATACGCAGTATTTT. This codes for CAISELQGRSTDTQYF.

The rearrangement uses TRBV15 and TRBJ1-4; tentative D call: TRBD1 (5 bases). Germline CDR1 LNHNV, CDR2 YYDKDF (reference sequence). The CDR3 extends over 12 amino acids. Trimming took off 8 bases at V and 5 bases at J, with 9 bases between the two ends. The DNA for the CDR3 is TGTGCCACCTCGAAGGGGAATGAAAAACTGTTTTTT. Amino acids: CATSKGNEKLFF.

In its sample, this clone was seen once. The chain uses TRBV4-3 and TRBJ2-7; D is undetermined. The CDR3 runs to 14 residues. Trimming shortened V by 0 bases and J by 3 bases, and 9 bases separated the two germline ends. CDR1 and CDR2 from the germline V gene are LGHNA and YSLEER. DNA of the CDR3: TGCGCCAGCAGCCAAGATCAAGAAAGCTACGAGCAGTACTTC. It encodes CASSQDQESYEQYF.

V and J are TRBV7-2 and TRBJ1-1; D remains ambiguous. CDR3 size: 14 residues. The germline V and J ends were trimmed by 5 bases and 1 base, with 11 bases remaining between them. The germline V gene encodes CDR1 SGHTA and CDR2 FQGNSA. The CDR3 reads CASSPLTGNTEAFF. The CDR3 nucleotides read TGTGCCAGCAGCCCCTTGACGGGGAACACTGAAGCTTTCTTT.

V is TRBV7-2 and J is TRBJ2-3; D is possibly TRBD2 (5 bases). The germline V gene has CDR1 SGHTA and CDR2 FQGNSA. The CDR3 length is 15 residues. With 8 bases removed from V and 2 bases from J, the gap between germline ends came to 17 bases. The CDR3 sequence: CASWEIVVSTDTQYF. In DNA, the CDR3 is TGTGCCAGCTGGGAGATTGTAGTGTCCACAGATACGCAGTATTTT.

V is TRBV28 and J is TRBJ2-7, with D hard to call. Trimming took 2 bases from V and 4 from J, leaving 6 bases between them. The CDR3 consists of 12 residues. The germline V gene encodes CDR1 MDHEN and CDR2 SYDVKM. DNA for the CDR3: TGTGCCAGCAGTTTAAGCCGGTACGAGCAGTACTTC. Amino acids: CASSLSRYEQYF. Complete variable domain (other parts from reference TRBV28 and TRBJ2-7): DVKVTQSSRYLVKRTGEKVFLECVQDMDHENMFWYRQDPGLGLRLIYFSYDVKMKEKGDIPEGYSVSREKKERFSLILESASTNQTSMYLCASSLSRYEQYFGPGTRLTVT.